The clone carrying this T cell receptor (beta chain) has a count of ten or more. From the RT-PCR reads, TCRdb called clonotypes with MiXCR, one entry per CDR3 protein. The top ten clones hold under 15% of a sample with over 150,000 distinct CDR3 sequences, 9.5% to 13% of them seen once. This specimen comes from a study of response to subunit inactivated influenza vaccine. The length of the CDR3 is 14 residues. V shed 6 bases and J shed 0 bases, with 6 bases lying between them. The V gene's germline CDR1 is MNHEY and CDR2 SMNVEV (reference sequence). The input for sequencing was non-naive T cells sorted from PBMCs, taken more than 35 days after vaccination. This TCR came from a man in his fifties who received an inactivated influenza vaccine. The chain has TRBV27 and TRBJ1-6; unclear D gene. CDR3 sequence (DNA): TGTGCCAGCAGATATTACTCCTATAATTCACCCCTCCACTTT. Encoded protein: CASRYYSYNSPLHF.